This passage covers 23 T cell receptor beta chains from one sample sequenced in a study of cytomegalovirus exposure and HLA in healthy donors. Primers: 60 Vbeta forward and 13 Jbeta reverse. Method: immunoSEQ multiplex PCR; TCRdb's copy keeps in-frame clones and lacks some. This sample has 150,000 to 200,000 clones, with approximately 86% found just once. Sequencing was done on a sample of PBMCs. Receptors were obtained from a woman between 18 and 30 years old in good health and CMV-seronegative.

This clone was found once. This chain joins TRBV7-2 and TRBJ1-1; TRBD1 matches 7 bases. The germline V gene has CDR1 SGHTA and CDR2 FQGNSA. The CDR3 contains 14 residues. The J segment lost 1 base and the V segment lost 3 bases, leaving 2 bases of the junction unmatched. The CDR3 region has the DNA TGTGCCAGCAGCTTTCGGACAGGGAACACTGAAGCTTTCTTT. This sequence encodes CASSFRTGNTEAFF. The complete variable domain, with remaining parts taken from reference TRBV7-2 and TRBJ1-1, reads GAGVSQSPSNKVTEKGKDVELRCDPISGHTALYWYRQSLGQGLEFLIYFQGNSAPDKSGLPSDRFSAERTGGSVSTLTIQRTQQEDSAVYLCASSFRTGNTEAFFGQGTRLTVV.

Only a few counts were recorded for this clone. This chain uses TRBV7-9 with TRBJ2-7; the match to TRBD1 covers 7 bases. With V trimmed by 5 bases and J by 0 bases, 4 bases remained unmatched. The CDR3 runs 14 residues. Germline CDR1 SEHNR, CDR2 FQNEAQ (reference sequence). In nucleotides, the CDR3 is TGTGCCAGCAGCGCGACAGGGAGCTCCTACGAGCAGTACTTC. Translation gives CASSATGSSYEQYF. The full variable domain, with the rest looked up from reference TRBV7-9 and TRBJ2-7, is DTGVSQNPRHKITKRGQNVTFRCDPISEHNRLYWYRQTLGQGPEFLTYFQNEAQLEKSRLLSDRFSAERPKGSFSTLEIQRTEQGDSAMYLCASSATGSSYEQYFGPGTRLTVT.

This sequence joins TRBV5-4 and TRBJ2-2, with 13 bases lining up with TRBD2. V lost 5 bases, J lost 2 bases, and 6 bases stayed unmatched. Per germline, CDR1 SGHNT and CDR2 YYREEE (reference sequence). The CDR3 consists of 17 residues. The CDR3 DNA reads TGTGCCAGCAGGACGACTAGCGGGGGGACCAACACCGGGGAGCTGTTTTTT. Amino acids: CASRTTSGGTNTGELFF.

About this clone itself: One end of the junction is discordant with germline, which a read error may explain. Within the sample, other DNA sequences also encode this same CDR3. The V and J genes are TRBV2 and TRBJ1-2; the match to TRBD1 covers 7 bases. This CDR3 has 16 residues. CDR1 and CDR2 (germline): SNHLY, FYNNEI. This chain's CDR3 is CASRGTEGRVDYGYTF. The CDR3 DNA reads as TGTGCCAGCAGGGGGACAGAGGGTCGGGTCGACTATGGCTACACCTTT.

The rearrangement links TRBV5-1 to TRBJ2-5; 7 bases line up with TRBD2. The J call may be faulty, since TRBJ2-7 better matches the DNA end. CDR1 is SGHRS and CDR2 is YFSETQ in the germline V gene. The CDR3 runs 12 residues. This CDR3 reads CASSPGEGEQYF. The CDR3 DNA follows: TGCGCCAGCAGCCCCGGGGAGGGCGAGCAGTACTTC.

The V call is TRBV20-1, the J call TRBJ2-7; D is unresolved. Germline CDR1 DFQATT, CDR2 SNEGSKA (reference sequence). The CDR3 extends over 11 amino acids. V lost 6 bases to trimming and J lost 3 bases, with 9 bases between them. The CDR3, as DNA: TGCAGTGCAGCAAGTCTCTACGAGCAGTACTTC. Its translation is CSAASLYEQYF.

The chain has TRBV13 and TRBJ2-4; the D is unclear. CDR3 length equals 15 residues. Looked up from germline, CDR1 is PRHDT and CDR2 is FYEKMQ (reference sequence). The V gene lost 4 bases and the J gene lost 0 bases, with 10 bases spanning the gap. The CDR3 sequence is CASSYSATAKNIQYF. For the CDR3, the DNA is TGTGCCAGCAGCTACAGTGCCACAGCCAAAAACATTCAGTACTTC.

The rearrangement uses TRBV28 and TRBJ1-2, with TRBD1 as a possible D gene (5 bases). Germline values: CDR1 MDHEN, CDR2 SYDVKM. V was pared by 6 bases and J by 7 bases, with 21 bases between. The CDR3 has 15 residues. The chain's CDR3 is CASSQRTMLTGGYTF. The CDR3 bases are TGTGCCAGCAGCCAGAGGACAATGTTAACTGGTGGCTACACCTTC.

The chain uses TRBV5-5 and TRBJ1-5; the match to TRBD1 covers 7 bases. Trimming cost V 2 bases and J 6 bases; bases outside gene matches: 2. The CDR3 consists of 13 residues. Germline CDR1 reads SGHKS; CDR2 reads YYEKEE (reference sequence). The CDR3 DNA reads TGTGCCAGCAGCTTACAGGGGACTCAGCCCCAGCATTTT. It is translated as CASSLQGTQPQHF.

This chain links TRBV2 with TRBJ1-1; TRBD1 might be the D (5 bases). Between the trimmed V and J ends, which lost 6 bases and 4 bases, there was a span of 18 bases. Germline V gives CDR1 SNHLY, CDR2 FYNNEI. The CDR3 consists of 15 residues. CDR3 amino acids: CASRRGSNQGTEAFF. The CDR3 nucleotides are TGTGCCAGCAGGAGAGGTAGTAATCAGGGCACTGAAGCTTTCTTT.

The chain carries TRBV6-6 and TRBJ2-5; 7 bases line up with TRBD1. The J call is in doubt because the DNA end fits TRBJ2-7 better. In germline, CDR1 is MNHNY, CDR2 SVGAGI (reference sequence). The CDR3 covers 13 residues. CDR3 sequence: CASSYDRAYEQYF. The CDR3 DNA is TGTGCCAGCAGTTACGACAGGGCCTACGAGCAGTACTTC.

The chain employs TRBV30 and TRBJ1-3; D call uncertain. There are 16 residues in the CDR3. Germline V lookup: CDR1 GTSNPN, CDR2 SVGIG (reference sequence). V lost 0 bases and J 0 bases, leaving 12 bases between the germline ends. CDR3 residues: CAWSVRGAVSGNTIYF. The CDR3 DNA reads TGTGCCTGGAGTGTACGAGGAGCCGTCTCTGGAAACACCATATATTTT.

This clone appeared once. This chain connects TRBV7-9 to TRBJ1-6; 8 positions match TRBD1. The CDR3 is made up of 14 amino acids. The germline V gene has CDR1 SEHNR and CDR2 FQNEAQ (reference sequence). V lost 5 bases and J lost 9; bases outside the gene matches: 6. The DNA of the CDR3 is TGTGCCAGCAGCCCCAGGACAGGGTCTTCACCCCTCCACTTT. It translates to CASSPRTGSSPLHF.

The V call is TRBV4-1, the J call TRBJ1-5, with D possibly TRBD1 on 5 matching bases. The length of the CDR3 is 13 residues. Between the trimmed V and J ends, which lost 7 bases and 4 bases, there was a span of 11 bases. The germline V gene has CDR1 MGHRA and CDR2 YSYEKL. The CDR3 reads CASNQGGNQPQHF. CDR3 in DNA: TGCGCCAGCAACCAGGGCGGGAATCAGCCCCAGCATTTT.

V gene TRBV18 combines with J gene TRBJ1-5; no clear D. CDR1 and CDR2 (germline): KGHSH, LQKENI. Deletions cut 2 bases from V and 4 bases from J, with 6 bases between. The CDR3 sequence is 13 residues long. CDR3 region: CASSPSGNQPQHF. In DNA, the CDR3 is TGTGCCAGCTCACCATCCGGGAATCAGCCCCAGCATTTT.

The rearrangement joins TRBV6-5 to TRBJ2-2, with D possibly matching TRBD2 (5 bases). Germline V gene sequence: CDR1 MNHEY, CDR2 SVGAGI. With 6 bases removed from V and 7 bases from J, the gap between germline ends came to 12 bases. The CDR3 contains 13 residues. The CDR3 DNA follows: TGTGCCAGCAGCCGTCGGGCGGGCGGGGAGCTGTTTTTT. Protein: CASSRRAGGELFF.

CDR3 sequence (DNA): TGTGCCAGCAGCTTAGATGGGAGATCGGGTGAGCAGTTCTTC. Translation gives CASSLDGRSGEQFF. This chain connects TRBV7-9 to TRBJ2-1, with D possibly TRBD2 on 5 matching bases. Germline lookup yields CDR1 SEHNR and CDR2 FQNEAQ (reference sequence). V lost 1 base to trimming and J lost 9 bases, with 13 bases between them. This CDR3 comprises 14 residues.

This clone was counted once. The chain is built from TRBV25-1 and TRBJ2-7; 8 bases agree with TRBD2. The junction had 10 bases not matched to a gene; V was cut back by 5 bases and J by 1 base. The germline V gene has CDR1 MGHDK and CDR2 SYGVNS. The length of the CDR3 is 16 residues. The CDR3 DNA reads TGTGCCAGCAGTACCGTCGGCGGGGGGACGTCCTACGAGCAGTACTTC. Translating gives CASSTVGGGTSYEQYF.

The J gene is TRBJ2-5, the V gene TRBV2; perhaps TRBD1 as D (6 bases). In germline, CDR1 is SNHLY, CDR2 FYNNEI. The CDR3 extends over 12 amino acids. Trimming pared 8 bases from V and 6 bases from J, leaving 13 bases between. The CDR3, as DNA: TGTGCCAGCCACAGGGTGAGCAAGACCCAGTACTTC. Its translation is CASHRVSKTQYF.

There are a few counts of this clone. The chain uses TRBV11-1 and TRBJ2-7, with D perhaps TRBD1 (6 bases). Per the germline V gene, CDR1 is SGHAT and CDR2 is FQDESV (reference sequence). This CDR3 has 18 amino acids. Trimming left V 3 bases short and J 2 bases short, with 23 bases between. This chain's CDR3 is CASSFAPPQAGEPYEQYF. In nucleotides, the CDR3 is TGTGCCAGCAGCTTTGCCCCGCCCCAAGCAGGGGAACCCTACGAGCAGTACTTC.

The chain carries TRBV2 and TRBJ1-1; a weak D match, TRBD1 (6 bases). V shed 6 bases and J shed 0 bases, with 14 bases lying between them. The germline V gene has CDR1 SNHLY and CDR2 FYNNEI. The CDR3 spans 15 residues. CDR3 sequence: CASRYRAGMNTEAFF. CDR3 coding DNA: TGTGCCAGCAGATACAGGGCCGGCATGAACACTGAAGCTTTCTTT.

V gene TRBV7-9 combines with J gene TRBJ2-5, with D possibly TRBD2 on 7 matching bases. In germline, CDR1 is SEHNR, CDR2 FQNEAQ (reference sequence). The CDR3 is made up of 12 amino acids. Trimming left V 8 bases short and J 3 bases short, with 10 bases between. This chain's CDR3 is CASGRGEETQYF. DNA for the CDR3: TGTGCCAGCGGGAGGGGGGAAGAGACCCAGTACTTC.

For the CDR3, the DNA is TGTGCCACCAGCAGAGATCGGGGGGGCGGTCAGCCCCAGCATTTT. It specifies CATSRDRGGGQPQHF. This sequence joins TRBV15 and TRBJ1-5; D perhaps matches TRBD1 (6 bases). This CDR3 is 15 amino acids long. From germline, CDR1 is LNHNV and CDR2 YYDKDF (reference sequence). With 0 bases removed from V and 6 bases from J, the gap between germline ends came to 12 bases.